Below are 29 T cell receptor beta chains sequenced from a single sample in a study of blood T cells in healthy people across ages. Primers used in a second PCR of roughly 7 to 12 cycles were a sample-barcoded 5' primer and a J-beta primer mix. Via MiXCR, TCRdb re-called the 5' RACE reads, giving one row per CDR3 protein. The top ten hold under 25% of the sample, which has 700,000 or so distinct CDR3 sequences, 20% to 25% seen once. The sample was blood. The source is a man between 65 and 85 years old in good health.

This clonotype was seen a handful of times. The V and J genes are TRBV30 and TRBJ2-5; D perhaps matches TRBD1 (7 bases). TRBJ2-1 matches the DNA end more closely, so the J call is doubtful. The CDR3 is 14 residues long. Germline lookup yields CDR1 GTSNPN and CDR2 SVGIG (reference sequence). CDR3 DNA: TGTGCCTGGGGGAGACAGGGAGGTTACAATGAGCAGTTCTTC. Protein: CAWGRQGGYNEQFF.

This clonotype was recorded a few times. The chain uses TRBV5-1 and TRBJ2-1, with no clear D. Per germline, CDR1 SGHRS and CDR2 YFSETQ. The V gene lost 5 bases and the J gene lost 8 bases, with 17 bases spanning the gap. The CDR3 runs to 14 residues. The CDR3 spells CASRWTGDGDEQFF. CDR3 nucleotides: TGCGCCAGCAGGTGGACCGGTGACGGCGATGAGCAGTTCTTC.

In this sample, this clonotype turned up many times. The chain is built from TRBV9 and TRBJ2-1; maybe TRBD2 (5 bases). CDR1 SGDLS and CDR2 YYNGEE come from the germline V gene. This CDR3 is 15 amino acids long. Trimming left V 0 bases short and J 4 bases short, with 11 bases between. Written as DNA, the CDR3 is TGTGCCAGCAGCGTAGCGGGAACGGGTTACAATGAGCAGTTCTTC. Protein sequence: CASSVAGTGYNEQFF.

This clonotype turned up a few times. This rearrangement joins TRBV27 to TRBJ1-2; no firm D call. The CDR3 totals 16 residues. V was trimmed by 0 bases and J by 5 bases, leaving 16 bases between them. The V gene's germline CDR1 is MNHEY and CDR2 SMNVEV (reference sequence). The DNA for the CDR3 is TGTGCCAGCAGTTTATCAAGTAAGACGGCCTCTTATGGCTACACCTTC. It translates to CASSLSSKTASYGYTF.

This clonotype appeared a few times. V gene TRBV3-1 combines with J gene TRBJ2-3; D is perhaps TRBD1 or TRBD2 (5 bases each). The V gene lost 1 base and the J gene lost 6 bases, with 17 bases spanning the gap. Germline CDR1 and CDR2: LGHDT and YNNKEL (reference sequence). The length of the CDR3 is 16 residues. This CDR3 reads CASSQAISLRDDTQYF. The CDR3 region has the DNA TGTGCCAGCAGCCAAGCCATCAGTTTAAGGGACGATACGCAGTATTTT.

This clonotype came up a few times. This rearrangement joins TRBV5-5 to TRBJ1-3, with D unclear. This CDR3 has 15 amino acids. The germline gives CDR1 SGHKS, CDR2 YYEKEE (reference sequence). Trimming removed 2 bases from V and 1 base from J, with 10 bases in between. The CDR3 DNA follows: TGTGCCAGCAGCTTAAAGGGCCAATCTGGAAACACCATATATTTT. It is translated as CASSLKGQSGNTIYF.

This clonotype occurred many times. The chain recombines TRBV29-1 with TRBJ2-5, with a tentative D call TRBD1 (6 bases). This CDR3 has 11 residues. CDR1 and CDR2 (germline): SQVTM, ANQGSEA. With 7 bases removed from V and 5 bases from J, the gap between germline ends came to 11 bases. As DNA, the CDR3 is TGCAGCGGCCGTAGGGGGGAGACCCAGTACTTC. Its protein is CSGRRGETQYF.

J is TRBJ1-5 and V is TRBV21-1. TRBV21-1 is termed a pseudogene. This CDR3 contains 13 residues. The CDR3 protein is CASSTEEDQPQHF. DNA of the CDR3: TGTGCCAGCAGCACCGAGGAGGATCAGCCCCAGCATTTT.

This clonotype was picked up many times. This chain connects TRBV28 to TRBJ1-1, with D possibly being TRBD1 (5 bases). This CDR3 has 16 residues. V was pared by 6 bases and J by 0 bases, with 17 bases between. Germline V gene sequence: CDR1 MDHEN, CDR2 SYDVKM. CDR3 coding DNA: TGTGCCAGCAGCCCTTGGGACCCAGTCGTGAACACTGAAGCTTTCTTT. It translates to CASSPWDPVVNTEAFF.

This clonotype came up a few times. The chain recombines TRBV10-2 with TRBJ2-1; D may be TRBD2 (7 bases). CDR3 length: 14 amino acids. The V gene's germline CDR1 is WSHSY and CDR2 SAAADI. Trimming pared 7 bases from V and 9 bases from J, leaving 19 bases between. CDR3 amino acids: CASNPPGEGGEQFF. The CDR3, as DNA: TGCGCCAGCAATCCCCCAGGGGAGGGTGGTGAGCAGTTCTTC.

This clonotype was counted only a few times. The CDR3: CASSQDWQTGANVLTF. CDR3 DNA: TGCGCCAGCAGCCAAGATTGGCAGACTGGGGCCAACGTCCTGACTTTC. This chain links TRBV4-1 with TRBJ2-6; D remains unclear. CDR1 is MGHRA and CDR2 is YSYEKL in the germline V gene. This CDR3 comprises 16 residues. The V gene lost 0 bases and the J gene lost 2 bases, with 8 bases spanning the gap.

The chain recombines TRBV12-3 or TRBV12-4 with TRBJ2-7, with TRBD2 matching over 8 bases. The CDR3 runs to 14 residues. The ends lost 2 bases at V and 2 bases at J; junction bases unmatched: 2. The CDR3 loop is CASSLNSGAYEQYF. The CDR3, as DNA: TGTGCCAGCAGTTTAAATAGCGGGGCCTACGAGCAGTACTTC.

Here the CDR3 DNA reads TGTGCCAGCATGGGCAGCCTTAGCACAGATACGCAGTATTTT. Translated: CASMGSLSTDTQYF. J is TRBJ2-3 and V is TRBV6-5, with unresolved D. The germline V gene has CDR1 MNHEY and CDR2 SVGAGI. The CDR3 is 14 residues long. Trimming took 7 bases from V and 0 from J, leaving 11 bases between them.

Only a few counts were recorded for this clonotype. The chain joins TRBV30 to TRBJ2-7; 7 nucleotides align to TRBD1. The CDR3 length is 12 residues. Germline V CDR1 and CDR2: GTSNPN, SVGIG (reference sequence). V shed 2 bases, J shed 2 bases, and the junction held 0 bases outside the gene matches. The CDR3 bases are TGTGCCTGGAGTCAGGGGGCCTACGAGCAGTACGTC. Translated: CAWSQGAYEQYV.

The chain carries TRBV7-2 and TRBJ2-5; D unresolved. Germline assignment: CDR1 SGHTA and CDR2 FQGNSA. Trimming stripped 0 bases from V and 5 bases from J, with 10 bases between. CDR3 length: 14 residues. CDR3 residues: CASSLALIIETQYF. The CDR3, as DNA: TGTGCCAGCAGCTTAGCATTAATAATTGAGACCCAGTACTTC.

This clonotype was found many times. This rearrangement joins TRBV12-3 or TRBV12-4 to TRBJ2-5, with D perhaps matching TRBD2 (6 bases). The end of the DNA aligns better with TRBJ2-7, so the J call may be wrong. The CDR3 is 13 amino acids. CDR3 in amino acids: CASSLTSTFEQYF. The DNA of the CDR3 is TGTGCCAGCAGTTTAACTAGCACCTTCGAGCAGTACTTC.

The chain has TRBV7-3 and TRBJ2-6; D is uncertain. Looked up from germline, CDR1 is SGHTA and CDR2 is FQGTGA. V gave up 5 bases and J gave up 3 bases, with 8 bases separating them. CDR3 length equals 14 residues. The CDR3 DNA reads TGTGCCAGCAGCCCCGTCATTGGGGCCAACGTCCTGACTTTC. Protein sequence: CASSPVIGANVLTF.

The chain is built from TRBV6-1 and TRBJ2-1; D gene ambiguous. This CDR3 region has 17 residues. Germline loops: CDR1 MNHNS, CDR2 SASEGT. Trimming removed 5 bases at V and 2 bases at J, with 19 bases between. CDR3 bases: TGTGCCAGCAGTAAGGCGTTGGAAGGTTTTGCCTACAATGAGCAGTTCTTC. This encodes CASSKALEGFAYNEQFF.

The V and J genes are TRBV20-1 and TRBJ1-5, with D possibly being TRBD1 (5 bases). This CDR3 comprises 13 residues. Trimming cost V 3 bases and J 3 bases, with 9 bases left between them. Per germline, CDR1 DFQATT and CDR2 SNEGSKA (reference sequence). CDR3 region: CSASGGTNQPQHF. The CDR3 DNA sequence: TGCAGTGCTAGTGGGGGAACCAATCAGCCCCAGCATTTT.

This clonotype was counted a few times. The V call is TRBV5-6, the J call TRBJ2-1; the D gene is possibly TRBD2 (6 bases). The CDR3 length is 15 residues. V was trimmed by 4 bases and J by 7 bases, leaving 18 bases between them. Per the germline V gene, CDR1 is SGHDT and CDR2 is YYEEEE. The CDR3 protein is CASSEGLRMGNEQFF. The CDR3 coding sequence is TGTGCCAGCAGCGAGGGACTCCGAATGGGGAATGAGCAGTTCTTC.

This clonotype was seen only a few times. The chain carries TRBV20-1 and TRBJ1-3, with D maybe TRBD1 (5 bases). Looked up from germline, CDR1 is DFQATT and CDR2 is SNEGSKA (reference sequence). V lost 5 bases, J lost 0 bases, and 8 bases lay in between. The CDR3 is made up of 13 amino acids. The CDR3 nucleotides read TGCAGTGCTGAAGACAGCTCTGGAAACACCATATATTTT. Translating gives CSAEDSSGNTIYF.

This clonotype was counted between two and nine times. V and J are TRBV6-1 and TRBJ1-1; D possibly corresponds to TRBD1 (6 bases). The V end was cut by 3 bases, the J end by 4 bases, with 12 bases between. CDR3 length: 14 residues. In germline, CDR1 is MNHNS, CDR2 SASEGT. The CDR3 nucleotides are TGTGCCAGCAGTGACCCGGGACAATTCACTGAAGCTTTCTTT. This translates into CASSDPGQFTEAFF.

Regarding this clonotype: The junction and the germline gene differ at one end; a read error may be behind it. This chain links TRBV12-3 or TRBV12-4 with TRBJ2-3; D is possibly TRBD1 (5 bases). This CDR3 region has 15 residues. The CDR3 region is CANSFNPGSTDTQYF. CDR3 in DNA: TGTGCCAACAGTTTCAACCCAGGGAGCACAGATACGCAGTATTTT.

A note on this clonotype: At one end the junction does not follow the germline gene, possibly because of a read error. The rearrangement joins TRBV7-6 to TRBJ1-2; possibly TRBD1 for D (6 bases). The CDR3 loop spans 14 amino acids. From germline, CDR1 is SGHVS and CDR2 FNYEAQ. The CDR3 DNA is TGTGCCAGCAGTTTCTACCCGGACAGCAACTTTTACCACTTC. Amino acid sequence: CASSFYPDSNFYHF.

Only a few counts were recorded for this clonotype. The CDR3 nucleotides are TGTGCCAGCGCGTGGACAGGTCCTAATGAAAAACTGTTTTTT. Its translation is CASAWTGPNEKLFF. The V and J genes are TRBV18 and TRBJ1-4; 7 nucleotides agree with TRBD1. CDR1 is KGHSH, CDR2 LQKENI, per germline. The J segment lost 3 bases and the V segment lost 8 bases, leaving 6 bases of the junction unmatched. The CDR3 has 14 residues.

In this sample, this clonotype turned up a few times. The chain recombines TRBV6-4 with TRBJ1-1; D gene unclear. Germline V lookup: CDR1 MRHNA, CDR2 SNTAGT. CDR3 length: 13 residues. The V gene lost 7 bases and the J gene lost 4 bases, with 13 bases spanning the gap. CDR3 nucleotides: TGTGCCAGCACCGAAAGGGATGGCACTGAAGCTTTCTTT. It translates to CASTERDGTEAFF.

The rearrangement links TRBV9 to TRBJ2-3; D is possibly TRBD1 or TRBD2 (5 bases each). The V gene's germline CDR1 is SGDLS and CDR2 YYNGEE. V gave up 3 bases and J gave up 7 bases, with 18 bases separating them. This CDR3 comprises 15 residues. The chain's CDR3 is CASSGRDGITNTQYF. The CDR3 DNA sequence: TGTGCCAGCAGCGGCCGGGACGGCATCACGAATACGCAGTATTTT.

This clonotype was counted only a few times. The chain recombines TRBV3-1 with TRBJ2-7, with no clear D. The CDR3 is 16 residues long. The V gene lost 5 bases and the J gene lost 2 bases, with 19 bases spanning the gap. Germline V gene data show CDR1 as LGHDT and CDR2 as YNNKEL (reference sequence). The CDR3 sequence: CASSYSVASLTYEQYF. The CDR3 DNA reads TGTGCCAGCAGCTACTCCGTGGCTTCTCTAACCTACGAGCAGTACTTC.

This clonotype appeared a few times. The rearrangement links TRBV25-1 to TRBJ2-3; a possible D gene is TRBD2 (6 bases). The CDR3 length is 14 residues. V lost 1 base and J lost 3, with 8 bases in between. In germline, CDR1 is MGHDK, CDR2 SYGVNS. The CDR3 bases are TGTGCCAGCAGTGAATCGGGGGTTACAGATACGCAGTATTTT. It is translated as CASSESGVTDTQYF.